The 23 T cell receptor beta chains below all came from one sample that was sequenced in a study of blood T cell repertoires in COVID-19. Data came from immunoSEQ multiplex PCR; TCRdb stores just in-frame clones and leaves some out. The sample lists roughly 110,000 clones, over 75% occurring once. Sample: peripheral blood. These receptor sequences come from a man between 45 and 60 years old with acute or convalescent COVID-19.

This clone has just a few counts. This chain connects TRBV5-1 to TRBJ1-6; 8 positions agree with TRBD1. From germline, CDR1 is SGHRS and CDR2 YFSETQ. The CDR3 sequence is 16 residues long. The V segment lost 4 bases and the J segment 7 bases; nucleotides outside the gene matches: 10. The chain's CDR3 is CASSIQTGAENSPLHF. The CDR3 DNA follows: TGCGCCAGCAGCATACAGACAGGGGCCGAGAATTCACCCCTCCACTTT.

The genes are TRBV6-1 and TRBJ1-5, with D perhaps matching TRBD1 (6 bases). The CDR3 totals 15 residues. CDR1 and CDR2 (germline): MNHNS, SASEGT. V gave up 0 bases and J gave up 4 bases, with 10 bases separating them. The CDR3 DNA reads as TGTGCCAGCAGTGAAGCCAGGGGCCCGAATCAGCCCCAGCATTTT. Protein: CASSEARGPNQPQHF.

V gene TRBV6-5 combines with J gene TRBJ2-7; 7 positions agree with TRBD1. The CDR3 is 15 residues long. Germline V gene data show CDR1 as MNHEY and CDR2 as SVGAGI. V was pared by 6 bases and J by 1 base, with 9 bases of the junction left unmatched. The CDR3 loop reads CASRRGQTPSYEQYF. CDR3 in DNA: TGTGCCAGCAGGAGGGGACAGACTCCGTCCTACGAGCAGTACTTC.

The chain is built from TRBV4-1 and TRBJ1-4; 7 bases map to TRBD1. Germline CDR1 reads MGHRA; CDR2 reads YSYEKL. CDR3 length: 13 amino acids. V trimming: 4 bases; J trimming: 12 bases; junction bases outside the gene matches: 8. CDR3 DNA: TGCGCCAGCAGCCTACCTGGGACAGCCGAACTGTTTTTT. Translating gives CASSLPGTAELFF.

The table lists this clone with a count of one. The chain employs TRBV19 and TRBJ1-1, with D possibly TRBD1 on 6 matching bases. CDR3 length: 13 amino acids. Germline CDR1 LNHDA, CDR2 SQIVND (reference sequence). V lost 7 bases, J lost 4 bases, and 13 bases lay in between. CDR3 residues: CASMGAQGTEAFF. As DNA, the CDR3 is TGTGCCAGTATGGGGGCCCAAGGCACTGAAGCTTTCTTT.

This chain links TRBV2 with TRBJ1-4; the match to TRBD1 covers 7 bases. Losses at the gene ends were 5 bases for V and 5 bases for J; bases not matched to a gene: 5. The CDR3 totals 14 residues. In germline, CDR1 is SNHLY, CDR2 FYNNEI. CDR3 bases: TGTGCCAGCAGTCCGGGACAGAAAAATGAAAAACTGTTTTTT. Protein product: CASSPGQKNEKLFF.

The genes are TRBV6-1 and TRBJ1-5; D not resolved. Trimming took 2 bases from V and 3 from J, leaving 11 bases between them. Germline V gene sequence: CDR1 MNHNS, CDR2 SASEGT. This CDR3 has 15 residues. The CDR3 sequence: CASSESALLNQPQHF. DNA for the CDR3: TGTGCCAGCAGTGAAAGCGCACTCCTCAATCAGCCCCAGCATTTT.

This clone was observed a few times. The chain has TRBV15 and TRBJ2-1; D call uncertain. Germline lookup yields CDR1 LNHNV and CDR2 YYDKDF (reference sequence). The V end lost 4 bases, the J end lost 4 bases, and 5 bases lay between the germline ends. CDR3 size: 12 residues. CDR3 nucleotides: TGTGCCACCAGCATCCATTACAATGAGCAGTTCTTC. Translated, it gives CATSIHYNEQFF.

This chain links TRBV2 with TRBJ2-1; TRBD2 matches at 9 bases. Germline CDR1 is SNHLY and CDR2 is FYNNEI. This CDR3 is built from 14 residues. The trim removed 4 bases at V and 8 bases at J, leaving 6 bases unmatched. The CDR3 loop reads CASSVSLAGHEQFF. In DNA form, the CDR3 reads TGTGCCAGCAGTGTATCGCTAGCGGGGCATGAGCAGTTCTTC. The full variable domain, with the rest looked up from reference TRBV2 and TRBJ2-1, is EPEVTQTPSHQVTQMGQEVILRCVPISNHLYFYWYRQILGQKVEFLVSFYNNEISEKSEIFDDQFSVERPDGSNFTLKIRSTKLEDSAMYFCASSVSLAGHEQFFGPGTRLTVL.

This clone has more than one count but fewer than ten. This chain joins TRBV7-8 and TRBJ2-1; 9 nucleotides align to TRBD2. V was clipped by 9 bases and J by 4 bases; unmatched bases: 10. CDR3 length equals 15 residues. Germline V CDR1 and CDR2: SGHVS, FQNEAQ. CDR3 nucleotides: TGTGCCAGTACTCGAAGCGGGGGGACTTACAATGAGCAGTTCTTC. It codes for CASTRSGGTYNEQFF.

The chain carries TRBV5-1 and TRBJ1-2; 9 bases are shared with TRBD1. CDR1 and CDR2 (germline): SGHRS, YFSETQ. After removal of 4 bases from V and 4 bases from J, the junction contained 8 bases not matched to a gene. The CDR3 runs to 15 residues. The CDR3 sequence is CASSPGQGRGYGYTF. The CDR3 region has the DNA TGCGCCAGCAGCCCGGGACAGGGACGAGGCTATGGCTACACCTTC.

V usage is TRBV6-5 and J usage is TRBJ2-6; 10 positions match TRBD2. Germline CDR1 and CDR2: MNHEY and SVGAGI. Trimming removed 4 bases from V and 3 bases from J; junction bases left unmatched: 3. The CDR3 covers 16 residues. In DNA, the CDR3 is TGTGCCAGCAGTTTAGCGGGGGGTGATGGGGCCAACGTCCTGACTTTC. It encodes CASSLAGGDGANVLTF.

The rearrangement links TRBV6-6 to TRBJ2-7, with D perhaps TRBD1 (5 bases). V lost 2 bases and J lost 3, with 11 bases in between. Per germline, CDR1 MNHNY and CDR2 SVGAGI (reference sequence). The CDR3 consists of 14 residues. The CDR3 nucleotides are TGTGCCAGCAGTTACGATCGCAGGGTCTACGAGCAGTACGTC. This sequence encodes CASSYDRRVYEQYV.

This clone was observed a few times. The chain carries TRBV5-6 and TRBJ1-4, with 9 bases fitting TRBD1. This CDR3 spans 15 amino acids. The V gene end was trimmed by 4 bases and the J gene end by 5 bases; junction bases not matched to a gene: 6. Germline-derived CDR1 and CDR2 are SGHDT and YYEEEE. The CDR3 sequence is CASSRPGTGNEKLFF. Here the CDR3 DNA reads TGTGCCAGCAGCAGACCCGGGACAGGGAATGAAAAACTGTTTTTT.

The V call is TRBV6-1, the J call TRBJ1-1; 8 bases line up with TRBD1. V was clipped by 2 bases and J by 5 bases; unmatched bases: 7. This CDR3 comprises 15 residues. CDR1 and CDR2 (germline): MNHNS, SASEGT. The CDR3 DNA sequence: TGTGCCAGCAGTGAAATAGGACAGGGAAGGACTGAAGCTTTCTTT. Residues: CASSEIGQGRTEAFF.

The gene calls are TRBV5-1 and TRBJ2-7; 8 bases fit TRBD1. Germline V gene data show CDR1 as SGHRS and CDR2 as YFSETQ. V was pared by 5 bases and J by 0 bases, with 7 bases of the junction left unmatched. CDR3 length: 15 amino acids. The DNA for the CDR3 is TGCGCCAGCAGTAGGGGACAGGTAAACTCCTACGAGCAGTACTTC. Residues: CASSRGQVNSYEQYF. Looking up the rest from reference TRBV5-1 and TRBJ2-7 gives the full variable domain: KAGVTQTPRYLIKTRGQQVTLSCSPISGHRSVSWYQQTPGQGLQFLFEYFSETQRNKGNFPGRFSGRQFSNSRSEMNVSTLELGDSALYLCASSRGQVNSYEQYFGPGTRLTVT.

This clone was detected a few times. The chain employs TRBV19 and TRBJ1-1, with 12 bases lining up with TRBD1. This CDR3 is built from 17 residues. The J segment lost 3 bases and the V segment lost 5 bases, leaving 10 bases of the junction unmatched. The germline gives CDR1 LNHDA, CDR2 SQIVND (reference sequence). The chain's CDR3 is CASSRIPGQGADTEAFF. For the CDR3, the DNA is TGTGCCAGTAGTCGAATCCCGGGACAGGGGGCGGACACTGAAGCTTTCTTT.

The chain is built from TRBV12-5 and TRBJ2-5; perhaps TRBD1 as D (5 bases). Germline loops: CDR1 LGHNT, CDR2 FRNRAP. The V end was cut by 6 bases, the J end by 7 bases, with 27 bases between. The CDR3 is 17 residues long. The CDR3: CASGTLTSRASHGTQYF. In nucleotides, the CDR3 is TGTGCTAGTGGAACCTTAACGAGCAGGGCTTCGCATGGGACCCAGTACTTC.

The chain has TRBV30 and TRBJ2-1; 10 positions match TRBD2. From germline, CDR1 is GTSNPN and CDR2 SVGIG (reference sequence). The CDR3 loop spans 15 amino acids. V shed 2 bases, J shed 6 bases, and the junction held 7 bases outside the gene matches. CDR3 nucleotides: TGTGCCTGGAGTTTTCTGAGCGGGGGGGCCAATGAGCAGTTCTTC. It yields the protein CAWSFLSGGANEQFF. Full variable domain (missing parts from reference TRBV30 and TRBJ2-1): SQTIHQWPATLVQPVGSPLSLECTVEGTSNPNLYWYRQAAGRGLQLLFYSVGIGQISSEVPQNLSASRPQDRQFILSSKKLLLSDSGFYLCAWSFLSGGANEQFFGPGTRLTVL.

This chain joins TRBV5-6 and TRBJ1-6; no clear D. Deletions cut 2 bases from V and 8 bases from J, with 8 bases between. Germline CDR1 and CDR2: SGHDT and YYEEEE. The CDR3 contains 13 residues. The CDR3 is CASSLGLDSPLHF. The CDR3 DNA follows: TGTGCCAGCAGCTTAGGACTCGATTCACCCCTCCACTTT.

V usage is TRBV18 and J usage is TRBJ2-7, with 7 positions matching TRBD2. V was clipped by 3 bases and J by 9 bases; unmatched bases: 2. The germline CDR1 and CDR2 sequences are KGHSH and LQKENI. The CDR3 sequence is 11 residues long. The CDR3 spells CASSPSGGQYV. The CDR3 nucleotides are TGTGCCAGCTCACCTTCGGGGGGGCAGTACGTC.

This chain's CDR3 is CASSPRTIPLNEQFF. In DNA, the CDR3 is TGTGCCAGCAGCCCCCGGACTATCCCTCTCAATGAGCAGTTCTTC. The chain has TRBV9 and TRBJ2-1, with D possibly being TRBD2 (6 bases). Trimming removed 4 bases at V and 6 bases at J, with 17 bases between. Per germline, CDR1 SGDLS and CDR2 YYNGEE. The CDR3 covers 15 residues.

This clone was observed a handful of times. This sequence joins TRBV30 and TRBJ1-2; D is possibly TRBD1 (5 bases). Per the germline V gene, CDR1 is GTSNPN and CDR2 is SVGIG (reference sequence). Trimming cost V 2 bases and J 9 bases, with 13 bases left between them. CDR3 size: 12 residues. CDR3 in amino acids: CAWSLWKGSYTF. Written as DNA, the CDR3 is TGTGCCTGGAGTCTATGGAAGGGGAGCTACACCTTC. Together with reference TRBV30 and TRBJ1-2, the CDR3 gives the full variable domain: SQTIHQWPATLVQPVGSPLSLECTVEGTSNPNLYWYRQAAGRGLQLLFYSVGIGQISSEVPQNLSASRPQDRQFILSSKKLLLSDSGFYLCAWSLWKGSYTFGSGTRLTVV.